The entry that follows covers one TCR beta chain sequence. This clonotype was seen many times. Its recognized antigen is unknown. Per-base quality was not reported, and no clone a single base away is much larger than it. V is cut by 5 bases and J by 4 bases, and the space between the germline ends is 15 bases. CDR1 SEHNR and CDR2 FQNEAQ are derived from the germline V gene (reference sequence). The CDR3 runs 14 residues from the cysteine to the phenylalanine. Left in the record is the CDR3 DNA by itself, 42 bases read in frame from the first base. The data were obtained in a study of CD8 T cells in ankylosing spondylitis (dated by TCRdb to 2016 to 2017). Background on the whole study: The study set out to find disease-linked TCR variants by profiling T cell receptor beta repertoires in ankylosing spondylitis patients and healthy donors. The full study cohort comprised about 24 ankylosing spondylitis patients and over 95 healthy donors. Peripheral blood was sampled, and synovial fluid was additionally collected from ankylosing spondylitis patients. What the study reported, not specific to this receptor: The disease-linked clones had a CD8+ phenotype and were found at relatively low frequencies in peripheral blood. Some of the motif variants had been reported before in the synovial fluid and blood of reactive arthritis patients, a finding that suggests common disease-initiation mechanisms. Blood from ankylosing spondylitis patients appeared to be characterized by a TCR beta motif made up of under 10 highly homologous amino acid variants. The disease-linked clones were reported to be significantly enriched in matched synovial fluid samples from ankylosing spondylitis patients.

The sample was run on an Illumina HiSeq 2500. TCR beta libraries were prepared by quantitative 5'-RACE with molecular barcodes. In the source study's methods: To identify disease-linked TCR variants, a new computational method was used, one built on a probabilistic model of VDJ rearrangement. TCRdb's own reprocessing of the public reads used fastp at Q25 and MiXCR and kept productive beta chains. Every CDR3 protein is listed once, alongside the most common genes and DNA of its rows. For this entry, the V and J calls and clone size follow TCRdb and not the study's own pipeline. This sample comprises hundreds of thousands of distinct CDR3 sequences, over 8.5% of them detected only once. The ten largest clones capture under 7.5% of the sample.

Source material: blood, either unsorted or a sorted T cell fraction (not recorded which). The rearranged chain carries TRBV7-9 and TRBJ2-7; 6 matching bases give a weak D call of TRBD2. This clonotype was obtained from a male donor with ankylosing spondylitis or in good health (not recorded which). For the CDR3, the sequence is CASSHGGEGYEQYF. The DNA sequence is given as TGTGCCAGCAGCCATGGAGGGGAAGGTTACGAGCAGTACTTC.